This T cell receptor beta chain was profiled in a study of shared clonotypes between healthy human individuals (dated by TCRdb to 2020 to 2022). Background on the whole study: The cohort comprised a couple of women and a few men aged 18 to 49 years. Blood TCR repertoires of roughly five healthy adults were deeply sequenced to estimate repertoire size and the extent of clonotype sharing between individuals. For each donor, three plates each were used for CD4 naive and CD4 memory, two plates were used for CD8 naive, and one plate was used for CD8 memory. Per donor, leukapheresis produced somewhere between about 0.85 and 10 billion PBMCs. Different laboratories and diverse techniques were used to prepare libraries and sequence TCR repertoires, to increase sequencing depth and limit assay-specific biases.

TCR CDR3 regions were amplified from genomic DNA by multiplex PCR using the deep immunoSEQ assay. For each cell subset, the extracted genomic DNA was distributed evenly across all wells of several immunoSEQ 96-well plates, and each plate served as one replicate. For sorted subsets, 200 ng of genomic DNA, equivalent to 30,000 or so T cell genomes, went into each replicate PCR. Purified libraries were quantified with a Qubit 3.0 fluorometer, sized on a Bioanalyzer 2100, and re-quantified with the KAPA Library Quantification kit. Each immunoSEQ 96-well plate was sequenced on its own single-read 150-cycle Illumina NextSeq 550 flow cell. The authors' pipeline ran thus. The immunoSEQ output contained only junctional sequences without quality scores, so filtering could not match that applied to full-length reads. To assign V/J genes and CDR3, sequences were annotated against IMGT germline references using PyIR, a Python wrapper for IgBLAST v1.9. Reads were filtered out if the reads had weak V/J assignments (E-value above 1e-6), no CDR3, stop codons, out-of-frame junctions, or ambiguous translated residues. V3J clonotypes were defined as sequences sharing an identical inferred V gene, J gene, and CDR3 amino acid sequence. Percentage overlap between repertoires was calculated by dividing the number of shared unique clonotypes by the size of the smaller repertoire. Repertoire richness was assessed with RTK rarefaction, the Chao1 estimator, and Recon v2.1 estimates of unobserved clonotypes. OLGA was used to compute generation probabilities for all TCRbeta clonotypes that the gDNA method yielded from a handful of donors. TCRdb re-hosts the immuneACCESS table, in-frame sequences only. Its copies lack some clones; in the studies checked, an unresolved V gene accounts for under half of them, and the cause for the rest is not known. V, J and clone size were drawn from that table, and D and trimming were deduced from the DNA. The sample data list around 2,000,000 clones, and roughly 95% of these were observed just once. The ten largest clones take up around 1.1% of the sample.

Remarks on this clone: The clone's antigen remains unknown. Nothing much larger sits one base from this clone, and base qualities are not available.

According to the germline V gene, CDR1 reads SGHRS and CDR2 reads YFSETQ. Spanning cysteine to phenylalanine, the CDR3 consists of 14 amino acids. Solely the CDR3 DNA is kept, with 42 bases framed from the first base. Trimming accounts for 6 bases at V and 1 base at J, while the number of junction bases matched to no gene is 4. CD8 naive samples were obtained by positive selection for CCR7 among CD45RO-negative cells, yielding a CD45RA+CCR7+ population from which TemRA cells were excluded. Healthy HIV-negative adults with no recently reported acute infections or vaccinations were included as donors. All donors were Caucasian adults living in Nashville, Tennessee, USA. After blood collection by leukapheresis, PBMCs were isolated using Ficoll-Histopaque density gradient centrifugation and then cryopreserved in the vapor phase of liquid nitrogen. Analytical flow cytometry was used to check the purity and quantity of each magnetically sorted T cell population. Genomic DNA was isolated from each sorted fraction and quantified by UV absorbance on a Nanodrop 2000c.

Here is what the overall study found, with its caveats: The genetic and exposure-history diversity represented was limited by the small number of donors. Larger estimated clonotype richness was generally found for naive subsets than for memory subsets. Rarefaction of sorted-subset datasets indicated incomplete sequencing despite the large sequencing depth. Higher generation probabilities were observed for clonotypes shared by all four sorted-subset donors than for non-shared clonotypes. Based on pairwise subsampling, the degree of clonotype sharing among donors was expected to be affected by sequencing depth. Sampling was restricted to blood, and TCR repertoires in tissue are likely to differ from TCR repertoires in blood. When a handful of donors were compared, the shared fraction of clonotypes was about 5% for naive CD4, 3% to 4% for naive CD8, roughly 2.5% for memory CD4, and less than 0.45% for memory CD8.

The clonotype originates from a man between 18 and 35 years old in good health. This sequence uses TRBV5-1 and TRBJ1-1, with 9 middle bases fitting TRBD1. Input material: naive CD8+ T cells sorted from blood. The meaning of the sample's cell subset or site label: CD45RA+CCR7+. The CDR3 region has the sequence CASNPGQGNTEAFF. The base sequence is TGCGCCAGCAATCCGGGACAGGGGAACACTGAAGCTTTCTTT.